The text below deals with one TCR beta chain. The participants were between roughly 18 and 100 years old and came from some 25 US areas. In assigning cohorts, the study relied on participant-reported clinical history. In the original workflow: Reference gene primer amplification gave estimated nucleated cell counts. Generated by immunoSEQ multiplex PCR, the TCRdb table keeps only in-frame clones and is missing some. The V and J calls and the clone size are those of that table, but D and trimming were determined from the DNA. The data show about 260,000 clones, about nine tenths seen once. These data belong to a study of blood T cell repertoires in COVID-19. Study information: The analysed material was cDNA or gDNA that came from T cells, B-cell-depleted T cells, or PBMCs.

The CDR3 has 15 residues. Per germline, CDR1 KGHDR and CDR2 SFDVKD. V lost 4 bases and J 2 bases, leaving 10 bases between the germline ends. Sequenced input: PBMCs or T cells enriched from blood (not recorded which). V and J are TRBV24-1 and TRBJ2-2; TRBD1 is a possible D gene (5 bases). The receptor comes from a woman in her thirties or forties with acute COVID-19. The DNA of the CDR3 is TGTGCCACCAGTGAGACGACAGACAACACCGGGGAGCTGTTTTTT. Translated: CATSETTDNTGELFF.